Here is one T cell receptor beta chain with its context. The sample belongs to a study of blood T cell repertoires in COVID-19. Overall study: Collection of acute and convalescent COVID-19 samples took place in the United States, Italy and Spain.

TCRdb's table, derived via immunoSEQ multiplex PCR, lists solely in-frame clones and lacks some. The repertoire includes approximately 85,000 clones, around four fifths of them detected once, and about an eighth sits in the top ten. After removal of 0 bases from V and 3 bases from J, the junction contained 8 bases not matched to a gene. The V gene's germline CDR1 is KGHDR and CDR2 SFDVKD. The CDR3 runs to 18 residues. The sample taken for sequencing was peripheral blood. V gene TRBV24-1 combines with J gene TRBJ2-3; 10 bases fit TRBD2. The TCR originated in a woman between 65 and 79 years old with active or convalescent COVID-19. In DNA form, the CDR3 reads TGTGCCACCAGTGATTTGGGCCAGCGGGGGGGTAGAACAGATACGCAGTATTTT. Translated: CATSDLGQRGGRTDTQYF.